The next 30 T cell receptor beta chains were all read from a single sample in a study of OX40 agonist ivuxolimab in advanced cancers. Assay: immunoSEQ multiplex PCR; the TCRdb copy retains only in-frame clones and omits some. The sample contains tens of thousands of clones, about 90% of which appear only once. The sequencing here drew on CD4+ or CD8+ T cells sorted from blood, taken in a trial of the OX40 agonist ivuxolimab. The receptors derive from an adult with an advanced solid tumor such as melanoma, head and neck, liver or kidney cancer.

The chain carries TRBV27 and TRBJ1-2; 7 bases are a match to TRBD1. This CDR3 is 13 amino acids long. After removal of 3 bases from V and 7 bases from J, the junction contained 5 bases not matched to a gene. Germline V gene lookup returns CDR1 MNHEY and CDR2 SMNVEV (reference sequence). The chain's CDR3 is CASSFQGESGYTF. The CDR3 DNA sequence: TGTGCCAGCAGTTTTCAGGGGGAGAGTGGCTACACCTTC.

The chain links TRBV7-9 to TRBJ1-4; D is ambiguous. The CDR3 runs to 14 residues. Germline V lookup: CDR1 SEHNR, CDR2 FQNEAQ (reference sequence). V was clipped by 5 bases and J by 7 bases, with 14 bases between them. The CDR3 DNA reads as TGTGCCAGCAGCCCGCCCATAGCAAGTGAAAAACTGTTTTTT. Its translation is CASSPPIASEKLFF.

The chain carries TRBV5-1 and TRBJ2-7; 7 bases align to TRBD1. The CDR3 has 13 residues. Germline V gives CDR1 SGHRS, CDR2 YFSETQ. V lost 4 bases to trimming and J lost 2 bases; unmatched junction nucleotides: 3. The CDR3 is CASSVDRPYEQYF. In DNA, the CDR3 is TGCGCCAGCAGCGTGGACAGGCCCTACGAGCAGTACTTC.

The V call is TRBV7-9, the J call TRBJ1-2; D remains unclear. Trimming removed 5 bases at V and 1 base at J, with 14 bases between. In germline, CDR1 is SEHNR, CDR2 FQNEAQ (reference sequence). The length of the CDR3 is 15 residues. CDR3 sequence: CASSRDTLNNYGYTF. CDR3 DNA sequence: TGTGCCAGCAGCCGCGACACCCTAAATAACTATGGCTACACCTTC.

CDR3 DNA: TGTGCCAGTAGATCGACAGGGGGCCACAACATTCAGTACTTC. Translation gives CASRSTGGHNIQYF. This chain links TRBV19 with TRBJ2-4, with TRBD1 matching over 10 bases. The J segment lost 7 bases and the V segment lost 6 bases, leaving 6 bases of the junction unmatched. CDR1 is LNHDA and CDR2 is SQIVND in the germline V gene (reference sequence). This CDR3 contains 14 residues.

The CDR3 protein is CASGKGQLTQNTEAFF. Here the CDR3 DNA reads TGTGCCAGCGGAAAGGGACAGTTGACCCAGAACACTGAAGCTTTCTTT. The rearrangement uses TRBV4-2 and TRBJ1-1; 7 bases match TRBD1. This CDR3 is 16 amino acids long. Germline assignment: CDR1 LGHNA and CDR2 YNFKEQ. V gave up 8 bases and J gave up 1 base; unmatched junction bases: 13.

The chain combines TRBV18 with TRBJ2-4, with 10 nucleotides matching TRBD2. Germline V gene sequence: CDR1 KGHSH, CDR2 LQKENI. The CDR3 covers 16 residues. The ends lost 0 bases at V and 6 bases at J; junction bases unmatched: 5. CDR3 in amino acids: CASSPPSGGQGNIQYF. DNA of the CDR3: TGTGCCAGCTCACCACCTAGCGGGGGGCAGGGAAACATTCAGTACTTC.

The genes are TRBV11-2 and TRBJ1-1; D not certain. Germline V gives CDR1 SGHAT, CDR2 FQNNGV. Trimming removed 3 bases at V and 1 base at J, with 9 bases between. The CDR3 contains 14 residues. The CDR3: CASSFGRQNTEAFF. The DNA for the CDR3 is TGTGCCAGCAGCTTCGGACGGCAGAACACTGAAGCTTTCTTT. Full variable domain (outside the CDR3, taken from reference TRBV11-2 and TRBJ1-1): EAGVAQSPRYKIIEKRQSVAFWCNPISGHATLYWYQQILGQGPKLLIQFQNNGVVDDSQLPKDRFSAERLKGVDSTLKIQPAKLEDSAVYLCASSFGRQNTEAFFGQGTRLTVV.

This sequence joins TRBV27 and TRBJ2-7, with a weak D call TRBD1 (7 bases). CDR1 is MNHEY and CDR2 is SMNVEV in the germline V gene (reference sequence). V was clipped by 7 bases and J by 1 base, with 17 bases between them. The CDR3 is 15 amino acids. The CDR3 DNA sequence: TGTGCCAGCATCACCGGCGCAGGGGGGTCCTACGAGCAGTACTTC. Protein sequence: CASITGAGGSYEQYF.

The gene calls are TRBV14 and TRBJ1-5; no clear D. Germline CDR1 reads SGHDN; CDR2 reads FVKESK. There are 15 residues in the CDR3. V was pared by 4 bases and J by 3 bases, with 13 bases between. CDR3 nucleotide sequence: TGTGCCAGCAGCCCCCCAGGTGGGTTCAATCAGCCCCAGCATTTT. Its translation is CASSPPGGFNQPQHF.

V usage is TRBV6-1 and J usage is TRBJ2-1; possible D gene TRBD1, 6 bases. Trimming removed 6 bases at V and 4 bases at J, with 16 bases between. Looked up from germline, CDR1 is MNHNS and CDR2 is SASEGT. The CDR3 loop spans 15 amino acids. CDR3 sequence: CASRRGSGDYNEQFF. The CDR3 DNA sequence: TGTGCCAGCAGAAGGGGGAGCGGAGATTACAATGAGCAGTTCTTC.

This clone occurred a few times. The CDR3 loop is CASSSGLLHGAGELFF. CDR3 sequence (DNA): TGTGCCAGCAGCTCAGGACTCCTTCACGGTGCCGGGGAGCTGTTTTTT. The chain links TRBV5-6 to TRBJ2-2; a possible D gene is TRBD2 (5 bases). This CDR3 has 16 amino acids. Germline V lookup: CDR1 SGHDT, CDR2 YYEEEE. V was pared by 3 bases and J by 6 bases, with 18 bases between.

The genes are TRBV6-5 and TRBJ1-6, with a possible D match to TRBD1 (6 bases). Between the trimmed V and J ends, which lost 7 bases and 7 bases, there was a span of 17 bases. Per germline, CDR1 MNHEY and CDR2 SVGAGI. The CDR3 runs 15 residues. Written as DNA, the CDR3 is TGTGCCAGCAAAAATGGGGGCAGGAACAATTCACCCCTCCACTTT. Residues: CASKNGGRNNSPLHF.

V usage is TRBV11-2 and J usage is TRBJ1-3, with D possibly TRBD1 on 5 matching bases. Germline lookup yields CDR1 SGHAT and CDR2 FQNNGV. V lost 4 bases, J lost 4 bases, and 8 bases lay in between. The CDR3 contains 13 residues. The CDR3 sequence is CASSSAGGNTIYF. The CDR3 nucleotides read TGTGCCAGCAGCTCCGCAGGGGGAAACACCATATATTTT.

In this sample, this clone turned up once. This sequence joins TRBV30 and TRBJ1-2; D unresolved. The CDR3 spans 15 residues. The germline V gene has CDR1 GTSNPN and CDR2 SVGIG (reference sequence). V was trimmed by 2 bases and J by 2 bases, leaving 15 bases between them. The CDR3: CAWSPKGPQNYGYTF. The CDR3, as DNA: TGTGCCTGGAGTCCGAAAGGGCCCCAGAACTATGGCTACACCTTC.

The V call is TRBV19, the J call TRBJ2-1; D may correspond to TRBD1 or TRBD2 (5 bases each). The germline V gene encodes CDR1 LNHDA and CDR2 SQIVND (reference sequence). The CDR3 consists of 16 residues. Deletions cut 0 bases from V and 2 bases from J, with 11 bases between. The CDR3 coding sequence is TGTGCCAGTAGTATAGACAGGGAGCCCCCCTACAATGAGCAGTTCTTC. The encoded protein is CASSIDREPPYNEQFF.

The rearrangement joins TRBV5-1 to TRBJ2-5, with TRBD2 matching 8 bases. V lost 4 bases to trimming and J lost 5 bases; unmatched junction nucleotides: 10. CDR1 is SGHRS and CDR2 is YFSETQ in the germline V gene. CDR3 size: 15 residues. CDR3 sequence (DNA): TGCGCCAGCAGCCTAGCTGTGACGGGGGGGGAGACCCAGTACTTC. As protein: CASSLAVTGGETQYF.

The genes are TRBV5-8 and TRBJ1-5; a possible D gene is TRBD1 (6 bases). Germline assignment: CDR1 SGHTS and CDR2 YDEGEE. Trimming pared 4 bases from V and 2 bases from J, leaving 13 bases between. There are 15 residues in the CDR3. CDR3 coding DNA: TGTGCCAGCAGCACCGGACAGAACCGCAATCAGCCCCAGCATTTT. This sequence encodes CASSTGQNRNQPQHF.

CDR3 in amino acids: CASSSLMSSGNTIYF. The CDR3 nucleotides are TGTGCCAGCAGCTCCCTTATGAGCTCTGGAAACACCATATATTTT. The genes are TRBV11-2 and TRBJ1-3; D remains unclear. From germline, CDR1 is SGHAT and CDR2 FQNNGV. V lost 4 bases, J lost 0 bases, and 10 bases lay in between. The CDR3 consists of 15 residues.

CDR3 in DNA: TGTGCTAGTGGGGATACAGCCCGCTCTGGGGCCAACGTCCTGACTTTC. Translating it yields CASGDTARSGANVLTF. The chain recombines TRBV12-5 with TRBJ2-6; D remains ambiguous. V shed 6 bases and J shed 0 bases, with 12 bases lying between them. The germline V gene has CDR1 LGHNT and CDR2 FRNRAP. There are 16 residues in the CDR3.

The V call is TRBV18, the J call TRBJ1-1, with D tentatively TRBD1 (6 bases). V lost 3 bases and J lost 0, with 11 bases in between. Germline CDR1 reads KGHSH; CDR2 reads LQKENI. The CDR3 runs to 15 residues. The DNA for the CDR3 is TGTGCCAGCTCACCCAACGGACAGTTGAACACTGAAGCTTTCTTT. Translating it yields CASSPNGQLNTEAFF.

This clone rates as medium-sized. The chain couples TRBV4-1 to TRBJ1-2, with TRBD1 as a possible D gene (5 bases). Trimming took off 4 bases at V and 8 bases at J, with 14 bases between the two ends. CDR3 length equals 13 residues. The germline V gene encodes CDR1 MGHRA and CDR2 YSYEKL. Here the CDR3 DNA reads TGCGCCAGCAGCCCGCAGGGTCGTCTAGGCTACACCTTC. This encodes CASSPQGRLGYTF.

The chain has TRBV7-9 and TRBJ2-1; possibly TRBD2 for D (5 bases). With 0 bases removed from V and 7 bases from J, the gap between germline ends came to 10 bases. The CDR3 spans 14 residues. CDR1 and CDR2 from the germline V gene are SEHNR and FQNEAQ (reference sequence). The CDR3 DNA follows: TGTGCCAGCAGCTTAGCGGGAGCGCGGAATGAGCAGTTCTTC. Protein product: CASSLAGARNEQFF. The variable domain in full, with the rest retrieved from reference TRBV7-9 and TRBJ2-1, is DTGVSQNPRHKITKRGQNVTFRCDPISEHNRLYWYRQTLGQGPEFLTYFQNEAQLEKSRLLSDRFSAERPKGSFSTLEIQRTEQGDSAMYLCASSLAGARNEQFFGPGTRLTVL.

For the CDR3, the DNA is TGTGCCAGCAGCCTGACCAACTCAGAGACCCAGTACTTC. This encodes CASSLTNSETQYF. The chain recombines TRBV7-3 with TRBJ2-5; D ambiguous. The CDR3 has 13 amino acids. V lost 5 bases and J lost 4, with 11 bases in between. In germline, CDR1 is SGHTA, CDR2 FQGTGA.

V is TRBV30 and J is TRBJ2-5, with a tentative D call TRBD1 (5 bases). The CDR3 has 16 amino acids. Germline V gives CDR1 GTSNPN, CDR2 SVGIG (reference sequence). The V gene lost 0 bases and the J gene lost 4 bases, with 18 bases spanning the gap. DNA for the CDR3: TGTGCCTGGAGTGTACAACCCATAGGGGTCGGAGAGACCCAGTACTTC. It translates to CAWSVQPIGVGETQYF.

The chain recombines TRBV7-3 with TRBJ2-1, with TRBD1 matching over 7 bases. CDR1 and CDR2 from the germline V gene are SGHTA and FQGTGA. Trimming took 4 bases from V and 7 from J; bases not matched to a gene: 7. The CDR3 extends over 14 amino acids. DNA for the CDR3: TGTGCCAGCAGCTCCACAGGGGTCAGGAATGAGCAGTTCTTC. Protein product: CASSSTGVRNEQFF.

This sequence joins TRBV7-3 and TRBJ1-1; D perhaps matches TRBD1 (6 bases). Trimming removed 5 bases from V and 1 base from J, with 8 bases in between. The CDR3 is 13 amino acids. The V gene's germline CDR1 is SGHTA and CDR2 FQGTGA. This CDR3 is CASSAGQNTEAFF. The CDR3, as DNA: TGTGCCAGCAGCGCGGGACAGAACACTGAAGCTTTCTTT.

The J gene is TRBJ2-3, the V gene TRBV7-2; TRBD1 might be the D (5 bases). The germline V and J ends were trimmed by 1 base and 9 bases, with 8 bases remaining between them. This CDR3 has 12 residues. The germline CDR1 and CDR2 sequences are SGHTA and FQGNSA. The CDR3 DNA is TGTGCCAGCAGCTTAGGGGGCGGCACGCAGTATTTT. Protein: CASSLGGGTQYF. Full variable domain (outside the CDR3, taken from reference TRBV7-2 and TRBJ2-3): GAGVSQSPSNKVTEKGKDVELRCDPISGHTALYWYRQSLGQGLEFLIYFQGNSAPDKSGLPSDRFSAERTGGSVSTLTIQRTQQEDSAVYLCASSLGGGTQYFGPGTRLTVL.

This clone was found once. The junction does not match germline at one end; this may be a read error. In nucleotides, the CDR3 is TGTGCTAGCAGCTTAGCTGGCACCGGGTTAGAGACCCAGTACTTC. The encoded protein is CASSLAGTGLETQYF. The gene calls are TRBV7-7 and TRBJ2-5; D uncertain. This CDR3 has 15 residues. Germline values: CDR1 SSHAT, CDR2 FNYEAQ (reference sequence).

This chain uses TRBV2 with TRBJ1-3; maybe TRBD1 (6 bases). This CDR3 contains 13 residues. V lost 7 bases and J 1 base, leaving 8 bases between the germline ends. CDR1 is SNHLY, CDR2 FYNNEI, per germline. The CDR3 DNA reads as TGTGCCAGCAAGGGGGGTTCTGGAAACACCATATATTTT. Its protein is CASKGGSGNTIYF.